The next 5 T cell receptor beta chains were all read from a single sample in a study of blood T cell repertoires in COVID-19. The table came from immunoSEQ multiplex PCR; TCRdb's copy has only in-frame clones and leaves some out. The sample contains 90,000 to 130,000 clones, roughly 91% of which appear only once. Sequences were obtained from peripheral blood. These receptors originate from a woman aged 45-65 years with acute or convalescent COVID-19.

This chain links TRBV18 with TRBJ1-1; TRBD1 matches 7 bases. The CDR3 sequence is 16 residues long. The V segment lost 3 bases and the J segment 4 bases; nucleotides outside the gene matches: 11. Germline values: CDR1 KGHSH, CDR2 LQKENI. CDR3 DNA: TGTGCCAGCTCACCTTCGGCAGGGGGTACGTTCACTGAAGCTTTCTTT. It is translated as CASSPSAGGTFTEAFF.

This clone was detected only once. The chain employs TRBV27 and TRBJ2-2; 7 nucleotides match TRBD1. From germline, CDR1 is MNHEY and CDR2 SMNVEV (reference sequence). CDR3 size: 16 residues. J was trimmed by 5 bases and V by 2 bases; bases with no gene match: 8. In nucleotides, the CDR3 is TGTGCCAGCAGTTTACAGGACAGGATGCGAACCGGGGAGCTGTTTTTT. Its protein product is CASSLQDRMRTGELFF.

The genes are TRBV19 and TRBJ2-7; D perhaps matches TRBD2 (6 bases). This CDR3 spans 13 amino acids. V lost 4 bases and J lost 6, with 13 bases in between. The germline gives CDR1 LNHDA, CDR2 SQIVND (reference sequence). CDR3 sequence: CASSTGSGVEQYF. CDR3 in DNA: TGTGCCAGTAGTACCGGGAGTGGGGTCGAGCAGTACTTC. Supplemented by reference TRBV19 and TRBJ2-7, the full variable domain reads DGGITQSPKYLFRKEGQNVTLSCEQNLNHDAMYWYRQDPGQGLRLIYYSQIVNDFQKGDIAEGYSVSREKKESFPLTVTSAQKNPTAFYLCASSTGSGVEQYFGPGTRLTVT.

V usage is TRBV25-1 and J usage is TRBJ2-3; perhaps TRBD2 as D (6 bases). The length of the CDR3 is 16 residues. The ends were cut back, 3 bases at V and 6 bases at J, with 19 bases in the middle. Germline V gene lookup returns CDR1 MGHDK and CDR2 SYGVNS. CDR3 loop: CASSDTGGRVADTQYF. As DNA, the CDR3 is TGTGCCAGCAGTGACACAGGAGGGAGAGTGGCTGATACGCAGTATTTT.

This chain connects TRBV5-8 to TRBJ1-5, with a tentative D call TRBD1 (6 bases). CDR1 and CDR2 (germline): SGHTS, YDEGEE. This CDR3 region has 15 residues. Trimming shortened V by 4 bases and J by 3 bases, and 14 bases separated the two germline ends. The CDR3 coding sequence is TGTGCCAGCAGCCGCAGACAGGCCCCCAATCAGCCCCAGCATTTT. It is translated as CASSRRQAPNQPQHF.